These 7 T cell receptor beta chains came from one sample sequenced in a study of graft-versus-host responses after intestinal transplantation. TCRdb's table, derived via immunoSEQ multiplex PCR, lists solely in-frame clones and lacks some. The sample records about 120,000 clones, 85% to 95% being singletons. Which antigens these TCRs recognize remains unknown. Material: unstimulated CD8+ T cells sorted from spleen or lymph node cells, obtained before intestinal transplant. The receptors derive from a human donor who received an intestinal transplant.

This clone was seen only a few times. The chain links TRBV10-3 to TRBJ2-1; 13 bases match TRBD2. CDR1 and CDR2 (germline): ENHRY, SYGVKD. With 4 bases clipped from V and 6 bases from J, the junction kept 0 bases outside the gene matches. The CDR3 extends over 14 amino acids. The CDR3 is CAISGLAGGNEQFF. For the CDR3, the DNA is TGTGCCATCAGTGGACTAGCGGGAGGCAATGAGCAGTTCTTC.

The V call is TRBV11-2, the J call TRBJ2-7; no clear D gene. CDR1 and CDR2 (germline): SGHAT, FQNNGV. The V and J ends lost 3 bases and 3 bases respectively, with 6 bases between them. The CDR3 has 12 amino acids. CDR3 sequence: CASSFFGYEQYF. CDR3 sequence (DNA): TGTGCCAGCAGCTTTTTCGGCTACGAGCAGTACTTC.

The V and J genes are TRBV4-1 and TRBJ2-7; no reliable D call. In germline, CDR1 is MGHRA, CDR2 YSYEKL. This CDR3 is built from 13 residues. V lost 0 bases and J 6 bases, leaving 9 bases between the germline ends. The CDR3 DNA reads TGCGCCAGCAGCCAAGACCAGGTACGCGAGCAGTACTTC. Translating it yields CASSQDQVREQYF.

This clone was picked up a small number of times. The rearrangement uses TRBV6-5 and TRBJ2-7; D remains unclear. V shed 2 bases and J shed 7 bases, with 6 bases lying between them. Germline lookup yields CDR1 MNHEY and CDR2 SVGAGI. The CDR3 is made up of 11 amino acids. In nucleotides, the CDR3 is TGTGCCAGCAGTTACGGGGAAGAGCAGTACTTC. It translates to CASSYGEEQYF.

This clone was found once. One end of the junction fails to match germline, which may point to a read error. This chain uses TRBV7-7 with TRBJ2-7; D gene unclear. CDR3 length: 13 residues. Germline-derived CDR1 and CDR2 are SSHAT and FNYEAQ (reference sequence). In nucleotides, the CDR3 is TGTGCTAGCAGCTTAGATCAAACCTACGAGCAGTACTTC. Translation gives CASSLDQTYEQYF. The full variable domain, its missing parts supplied by reference TRBV7-7 and TRBJ2-7, is GAGVSQSPRYKVTKRGQDVTLRCDPISSHATLYWYQQALGQGPEFLTYFNYEAQPDKSGLPSDRFSAERPEGSISTLTIQRTEQRDSAMYRCASSLDQTYEQYFGPGTRLTVT.

The gene calls are TRBV30 and TRBJ2-5; 7 nucleotides match TRBD2. This CDR3 contains 13 residues. The trim removed 2 bases at V and 0 bases at J, leaving 0 bases unmatched. From germline, CDR1 is GTSNPN and CDR2 SVGIG (reference sequence). The CDR3 spells CAWSRGDQETQYF. The CDR3 DNA follows: TGTGCCTGGAGTCGGGGGGACCAAGAGACCCAGTACTTC.

The chain joins TRBV5-1 to TRBJ1-1; D unresolved. The germline CDR1 and CDR2 sequences are SGHRS and YFSETQ. CDR3 length: 13 amino acids. The V end lost 4 bases, the J end lost 2 bases, and 9 bases lay between the germline ends. CDR3 nucleotide sequence: TGCGCCAGCAGCCCGGGGATAAACACTGAAGCTTTCTTT. This gives the protein CASSPGINTEAFF.